A single sample is the source of the 4 T cell receptor beta chains below, sequenced in a study of T cells after yellow fever vaccination. TCRdb reprocessed the 5' RACE reads via MiXCR and lists one record per CDR3 protein. The sample records 450,000 to 600,000 distinct CDR3 sequences, 13% being singletons. The source material was PBMCs, sampled on the day of the yellow fever booster vaccination. These receptor sequences come from a man aged 25 to 45 who received the YFV17D yellow fever vaccine.

This clonotype was seen a few times. This chain's CDR3 is CSARPSHLLNTEAFF. The CDR3 DNA sequence: TGCAGTGCTAGACCCTCTCACCTGTTGAACACTGAAGCTTTCTTT. The rearrangement joins TRBV20-1 to TRBJ1-1; D is unresolved. Trimming pared 2 bases from V and 0 bases from J, leaving 13 bases between. CDR1 and CDR2 from the germline V gene are DFQATT and SNEGSKA (reference sequence). The CDR3 covers 15 residues.

This clonotype has a handful of counts. The chain carries TRBV12-3 or TRBV12-4 and TRBJ2-3, with 8 nucleotides matching TRBD1. V lost 6 bases and J lost 6; bases outside the gene matches: 14. The CDR3 loop spans 16 amino acids. DNA of the CDR3: TGTGCCAGCAGGGAAGCAGGGGGCGATGGGTTGGATACGCAGTATTTT. It specifies CASREAGGDGLDTQYF.

This clonotype appeared many times. The chain uses TRBV5-1 and TRBJ2-2; no clear D. The germline CDR1 and CDR2 sequences are SGHRS and YFSETQ. The V gene lost 4 bases and the J gene lost 8 bases, with 9 bases spanning the gap. The CDR3 covers 12 residues. This CDR3 is CASSQEQGELFF. In nucleotides, the CDR3 is TGCGCCAGCAGCCAGGAGCAGGGGGAGCTGTTTTTT. Drawing the rest from reference TRBV5-1 and TRBJ2-2, the complete variable domain is KAGVTQTPRYLIKTRGQQVTLSCSPISGHRSVSWYQQTPGQGLQFLFEYFSETQRNKGNFPGRFSGRQFSNSRSEMNVSTLELGDSALYLCASSQEQGELFFGEGSRLTVL.

J is TRBJ2-7 and V is TRBV15; a possible D gene is TRBD2 (7 bases). Per the germline V gene, CDR1 is LNHNV and CDR2 is YYDKDF (reference sequence). This CDR3 region has 14 residues. V was cut by 1 base and J by 7 bases, with 14 bases left in between. CDR3 sequence (DNA): TGTGCCACCAGCAGAGTAGGGGGGGCATTGGAGCAGTACTTC. Its protein product is CATSRVGGALEQYF.